This TCR beta chain was recovered during a study of sequential checkpoint blockade in melanoma. Using immunoSEQ multiplex PCR, the repertoire was profiled, and TCRdb retains in-frame clones only, with some absent. The table includes about 20,000 clones, approximately 85% detected once. Treatment of the sample: randomized to nivolumab then ipilimumab (arm A) or the reverse (arm B). This TCR was sampled from a human donor with melanoma. Here the sequenced sample was CD8+ T cells sorted from blood (inferred from file names), taken from a patient given nivolumab and ipilimumab in sequence.

The CDR3 reads CASSLSGGLGIGELFF. DNA for the CDR3: TGTGCCAGCAGTTTATCAGGCGGACTTGGAATCGGGGAGCTGTTTTTT. The chain combines TRBV27 with TRBJ2-2; D possibly corresponds to TRBD2 (5 bases). The germline CDR1 and CDR2 sequences are MNHEY and SMNVEV (reference sequence). V was cut by 0 bases and J by 7 bases, with 15 bases left in between. The CDR3 runs to 16 residues.